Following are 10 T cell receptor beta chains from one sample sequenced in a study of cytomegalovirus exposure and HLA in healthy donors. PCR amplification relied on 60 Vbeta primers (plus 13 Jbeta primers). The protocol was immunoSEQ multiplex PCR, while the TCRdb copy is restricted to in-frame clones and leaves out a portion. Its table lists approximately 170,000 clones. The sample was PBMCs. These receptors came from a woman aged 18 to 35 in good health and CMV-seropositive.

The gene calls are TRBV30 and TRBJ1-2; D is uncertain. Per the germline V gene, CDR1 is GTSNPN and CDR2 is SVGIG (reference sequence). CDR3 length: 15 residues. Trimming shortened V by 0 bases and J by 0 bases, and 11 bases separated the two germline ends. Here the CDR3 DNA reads TGTGCCTGGAGTGTGAAGCCATTAGCTAACTATGGCTACACCTTC. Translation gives CAWSVKPLANYGYTF.

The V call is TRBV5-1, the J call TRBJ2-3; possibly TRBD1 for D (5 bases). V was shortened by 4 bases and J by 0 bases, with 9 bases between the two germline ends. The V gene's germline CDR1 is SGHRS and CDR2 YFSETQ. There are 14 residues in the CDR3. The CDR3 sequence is CASSAGHSTDTQYF. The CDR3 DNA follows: TGCGCCAGCAGCGCAGGACACAGCACAGATACGCAGTATTTT. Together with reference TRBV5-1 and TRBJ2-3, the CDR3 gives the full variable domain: KAGVTQTPRYLIKTRGQQVTLSCSPISGHRSVSWYQQTPGQGLQFLFEYFSETQRNKGNFPGRFSGRQFSNSRSEMNVSTLELGDSALYLCASSAGHSTDTQYFGPGTRLTVL.

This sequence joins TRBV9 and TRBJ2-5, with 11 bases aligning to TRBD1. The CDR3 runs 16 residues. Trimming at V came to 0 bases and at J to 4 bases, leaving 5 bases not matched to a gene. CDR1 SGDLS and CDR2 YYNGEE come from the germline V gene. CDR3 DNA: TGTGCCAGCAGCGTAGTGGGGACAGGGGGTCCAGAGACCCAGTACTTC. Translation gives CASSVVGTGGPETQYF. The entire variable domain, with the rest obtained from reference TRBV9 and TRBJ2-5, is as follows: DSGVTQTPKHLITATGQRVTLRCSPRSGDLSVYWYQQSLDQGLQFLIQYYNGEERAKGNILERFSAQQFPDLHSELNLSSLELGDSALYFCASSVVGTGGPETQYFGPGTRLLVL.

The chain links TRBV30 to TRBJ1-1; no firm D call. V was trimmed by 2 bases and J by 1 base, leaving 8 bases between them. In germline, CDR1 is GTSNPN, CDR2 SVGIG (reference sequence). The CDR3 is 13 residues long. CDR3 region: CAWSQETNTEAFF. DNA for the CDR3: TGTGCCTGGAGTCAGGAAACGAACACTGAAGCTTTCTTT.

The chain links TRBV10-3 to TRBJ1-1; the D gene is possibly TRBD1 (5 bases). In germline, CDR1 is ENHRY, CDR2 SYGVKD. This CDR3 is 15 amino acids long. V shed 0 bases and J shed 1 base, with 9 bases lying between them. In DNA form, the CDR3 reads TGTGCCATCAGTGAGTCGGGAGGGACGAACACTGAAGCTTTCTTT. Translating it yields CAISESGGTNTEAFF.

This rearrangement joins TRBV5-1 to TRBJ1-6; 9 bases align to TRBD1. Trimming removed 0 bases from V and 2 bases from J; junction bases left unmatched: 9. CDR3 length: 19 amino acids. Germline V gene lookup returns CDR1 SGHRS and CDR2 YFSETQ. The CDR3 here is CASSLAGQGTLPYNSPLHF. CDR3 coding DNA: TGCGCCAGCAGCTTGGCCGGACAGGGGACTCTACCCTATAATTCACCCCTCCACTTT.

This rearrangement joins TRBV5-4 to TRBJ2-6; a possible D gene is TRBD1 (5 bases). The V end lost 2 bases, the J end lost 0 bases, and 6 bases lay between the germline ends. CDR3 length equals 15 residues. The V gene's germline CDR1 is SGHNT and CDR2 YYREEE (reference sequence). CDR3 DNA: TGTGCCAGCAGCTTTGACAGCTCTGGGGCCAACGTCCTGACTTTC. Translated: CASSFDSSGANVLTF.

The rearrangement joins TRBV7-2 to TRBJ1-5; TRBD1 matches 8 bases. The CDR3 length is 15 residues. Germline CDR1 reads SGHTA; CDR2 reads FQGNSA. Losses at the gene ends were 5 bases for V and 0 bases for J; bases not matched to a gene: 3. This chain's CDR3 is CASSRGQASNQPQHF. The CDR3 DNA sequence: TGTGCCAGCAGCCGGGGACAGGCTAGCAATCAGCCCCAGCATTTT. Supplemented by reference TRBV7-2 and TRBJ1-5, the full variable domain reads GAGVSQSPSNKVTEKGKDVELRCDPISGHTALYWYRQSLGQGLEFLIYFQGNSAPDKSGLPSDRFSAERTGGSVSTLTIQRTQQEDSAVYLCASSRGQASNQPQHFGDGTRLSIL.

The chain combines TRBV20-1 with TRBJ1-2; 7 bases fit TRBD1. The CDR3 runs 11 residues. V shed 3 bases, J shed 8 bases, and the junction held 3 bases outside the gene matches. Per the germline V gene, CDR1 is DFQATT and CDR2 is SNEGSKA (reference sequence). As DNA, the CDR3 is TGCAGTGCTAGGACAGGGTTCGGCTACACCTTC. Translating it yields CSARTGFGYTF.

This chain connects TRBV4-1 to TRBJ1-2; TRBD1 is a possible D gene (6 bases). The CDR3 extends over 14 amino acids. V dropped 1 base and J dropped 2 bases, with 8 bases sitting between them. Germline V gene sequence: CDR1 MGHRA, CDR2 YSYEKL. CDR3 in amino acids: CASSQGTENYGYTF. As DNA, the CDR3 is TGCGCCAGCAGCCAAGGGACAGAGAACTATGGCTACACCTTC.